One sample yielded the 10 T cell receptor beta chains listed below, sequenced in a study of CD8 T cells in ankylosing spondylitis. MiXCR was run by TCRdb on the 5' RACE reads, yielding one entry per CDR3 protein. The sample lists roughly 180,000 distinct CDR3 sequences; roughly 10% were seen once. Input material: blood, either unsorted or a sorted T cell fraction (not recorded which). These receptors all stem from a male donor with ankylosing spondylitis or in good health (not recorded which).

This clonotype has a count of ten or more. The CDR3 DNA follows: TGCGCCAGCAGCCCAGATACAGATACGCAGTATTTT. Amino acid sequence: CASSPDTDTQYF. The gene calls are TRBV5-1 and TRBJ2-3; D uncertain. V was pared by 4 bases and J by 3 bases, with 6 bases between. The CDR3 has 12 amino acids. The V gene's germline CDR1 is SGHRS and CDR2 YFSETQ.

The CDR3 reads CASSLETGLGAGELFF. In nucleotides, the CDR3 is TGCGCCAGCAGCCTGGAGACAGGGCTAGGGGCCGGGGAGCTGTTTTTT. This sequence joins TRBV5-1 and TRBJ2-2; 7 nucleotides line up with TRBD1. V was clipped by 4 bases and J by 6 bases; unmatched bases: 12. Germline V gives CDR1 SGHRS, CDR2 YFSETQ. This CDR3 has 16 residues. Together with reference TRBV5-1 and TRBJ2-2, the CDR3 gives the full variable domain: KAGVTQTPRYLIKTRGQQVTLSCSPISGHRSVSWYQQTPGQGLQFLFEYFSETQRNKGNFPGRFSGRQFSNSRSEMNVSTLELGDSALYLCASSLETGLGAGELFFGEGSRLTVL.

At least ten counts were recorded for this clonotype. The chain is built from TRBV27 and TRBJ2-7; 15 nucleotides line up with TRBD2. The length of the CDR3 is 15 residues. The trim removed 8 bases at V and 1 base at J, leaving 3 bases unmatched. Germline V gene data show CDR1 as MNHEY and CDR2 as SMNVEV (reference sequence). The CDR3 here is CASLGTSGRSYEQYF. The DNA of the CDR3 is TGTGCCAGCCTCGGGACTAGCGGGAGGTCCTACGAGCAGTACTTC.

As to this clonotype: A clone one base away is much larger, so this may be a read error. CDR3 coding DNA: TGTGCCAGCAGCCATCCCGGCAGGTGGGAGCAGTATTTT. Amino acids: CASSHPGRWEQYF. The genes are TRBV3-1 and TRBJ2-3; D is unresolved. Germline V CDR1 and CDR2: LGHDT, YNNKEL (reference sequence). Trimming shortened V by 3 bases and J by 11 bases, and 15 bases separated the two germline ends. The CDR3 spans 13 residues.

This clonotype was observed many times. J is TRBJ2-2 and V is TRBV5-1; no firm D call. The CDR3 extends over 15 amino acids. The V gene's germline CDR1 is SGHRS and CDR2 YFSETQ. Trimming took 0 bases from V and 2 from J, leaving 8 bases between them. CDR3 DNA: TGCGCCAGCAGCTTGGACGGGCACAACACCGGGGAGCTGTTTTTT. Its translation: CASSLDGHNTGELFF.

This clonotype has at least ten counts. The CDR3 region is CASSLQGAGNEQFF. The CDR3 DNA follows: TGCGCCAGCAGCTTACAGGGGGCTGGGAATGAGCAGTTCTTC. The chain carries TRBV5-1 and TRBJ2-1, with 9 bases lining up with TRBD1. The CDR3 has 14 amino acids. V was pared by 2 bases and J by 7 bases, with 4 bases of the junction left unmatched. Germline-derived CDR1 and CDR2 are SGHRS and YFSETQ.

This clonotype has a count of ten or more. J is TRBJ2-3 and V is TRBV4-3, with D unresolved. V lost 0 bases to trimming and J lost 4 bases, with 11 bases between them. This CDR3 spans 15 amino acids. Germline loops: CDR1 LGHNA, CDR2 YSLEER. The CDR3 DNA reads TGCGCCAGCAGCCAAGAGCCCAGAGAGGCAGATACGCAGTATTTT. Translated, it gives CASSQEPREADTQYF.

This clonotype was seen many times. This chain links TRBV15 with TRBJ2-1, with D tentatively TRBD1 or TRBD2 (6 bases each). From germline, CDR1 is LNHNV and CDR2 YYDKDF (reference sequence). Trimming left V 0 bases short and J 3 bases short, with 9 bases between. The length of the CDR3 is 15 residues. The CDR3 sequence: CATSRDEGGYNEQFF. CDR3 sequence (DNA): TGTGCCACCAGCAGAGATGAGGGGGGCTACAATGAGCAGTTCTTC.

This clonotype was seen repeatedly, ten times or more. This chain joins TRBV4-3 and TRBJ1-6, with D perhaps TRBD1 (5 bases). CDR3 size: 18 residues. The germline V gene has CDR1 LGHNA and CDR2 YSLEER. V was pared by 0 bases and J by 0 bases, with 12 bases between. CDR3 DNA: TGCGCCAGCAGCCAAGACGGGGGGAGGGGCTCCTATAATTCACCCCTCCACTTT. Amino acid sequence: CASSQDGGRGSYNSPLHF.

This clonotype has only a few counts. J is TRBJ2-5 and V is TRBV20-1; D gene uncertain. Germline loops: CDR1 DFQATT, CDR2 SNEGSKA (reference sequence). V lost 0 bases and J lost 4, with 15 bases in between. There are 15 residues in the CDR3. CDR3 protein: CSARDLGWKGETQYF. As DNA, the CDR3 is TGCAGTGCTAGAGATCTGGGTTGGAAGGGAGAGACCCAGTACTTC.